These 15 T cell receptor beta chains originate from one sample sequenced in a study of OX40 agonist ivuxolimab in advanced cancers. Clones were sequenced by immunoSEQ multiplex PCR, and TCRdb holds only the in-frame ones, with some missing. The repertoire includes over 45,000 clones, roughly 84% of them detected once, and around 0.7% sits in the top ten. The material sequenced was CD4+ or CD8+ T cells sorted from blood, taken in a trial of the OX40 agonist ivuxolimab. The origin of the receptors is an adult with an advanced solid tumor such as melanoma, head and neck, liver or kidney cancer.

The V gene is TRBV25-1, the J gene TRBJ2-7, with 12 bases fitting TRBD2. With 5 bases clipped from V and 6 bases from J, the junction kept 14 bases outside the gene matches. Looked up from germline, CDR1 is MGHDK and CDR2 is SYGVNS. The CDR3 spans 17 residues. The CDR3 spells CASSFSGLAGGGREQYF. For the CDR3, the DNA is TGTGCCAGCAGTTTTAGTGGGCTAGCGGGAGGGGGGCGCGAGCAGTACTTC.

V usage is TRBV30 and J usage is TRBJ2-5; 7 bases are shared with TRBD2. Germline assignment: CDR1 GTSNPN and CDR2 SVGIG (reference sequence). The CDR3 has 14 residues. V lost 6 bases to trimming and J lost 5 bases; unmatched junction nucleotides: 12. CDR3 in DNA: TGTGCCTGCTCTGGCAGCGGGGCAGGGGAGACCCAGTACTTC. Encoded protein: CACSGSGAGETQYF.

The chain combines TRBV19 with TRBJ1-2; a possible D gene is TRBD1 (5 bases). This CDR3 has 15 residues. Between the trimmed V and J ends, which lost 3 bases and 5 bases, there was a span of 16 bases. CDR1 and CDR2 from the germline V gene are LNHDA and SQIVND (reference sequence). The CDR3 sequence is CASSMNLGGSYGYTF. CDR3 nucleotides: TGTGCCAGTAGTATGAACCTGGGGGGAAGTTATGGCTACACCTTC.

The V and J genes are TRBV2 and TRBJ2-1; D possibly corresponds to TRBD2 (5 bases). Trimming took off 6 bases at V and 6 bases at J, with 18 bases between the two ends. Germline V gene data show CDR1 as SNHLY and CDR2 as FYNNEI. There are 15 residues in the CDR3. The chain's CDR3 is CASSWRSISLNEQFF. The CDR3 nucleotides are TGTGCCAGCAGCTGGAGGTCCATTTCCCTCAATGAGCAGTTCTTC. The whole variable domain, filled in from reference TRBV2 and TRBJ2-1, reads EPEVTQTPSHQVTQMGQEVILRCVPISNHLYFYWYRQILGQKVEFLVSFYNNEISEKSEIFDDQFSVERPDGSNFTLKIRSTKLEDSAMYFCASSWRSISLNEQFFGPGTRLTVL.

The chain uses TRBV6-1 and TRBJ2-1; D is possibly TRBD2 (6 bases). The CDR3 runs to 15 residues. Between the trimmed V and J ends, which lost 2 bases and 4 bases, there was a span of 12 bases. Germline values: CDR1 MNHNS, CDR2 SASEGT. CDR3: CASSEIGGVYNEQFF. CDR3 nucleotides: TGTGCCAGCAGTGAAATCGGAGGGGTGTACAATGAGCAGTTCTTC.

The chain recombines TRBV28 with TRBJ2-7; 8 bases match TRBD2. Germline V gene lookup returns CDR1 MDHEN and CDR2 SYDVKM. With V trimmed by 3 bases and J by 2 bases, 12 bases remained unmatched. This CDR3 is 17 amino acids long. The CDR3 loop is CASSFGFLTGGAYEQYF. In nucleotides, the CDR3 is TGTGCCAGCAGTTTTGGTTTTCTGACGGGAGGGGCCTACGAGCAGTACTTC.

This clone has only a few counts. The chain joins TRBV5-6 to TRBJ1-1; TRBD1 might be the D (5 bases). The V gene's germline CDR1 is SGHDT and CDR2 YYEEEE. The V end lost 1 base, the J end lost 6 bases, and 13 bases lay between the germline ends. The CDR3 runs 14 residues. The CDR3 protein is CASSLSTGNPEAFF. The CDR3 DNA reads TGTGCCAGCAGCTTGAGTACAGGAAACCCTGAAGCTTTCTTT.

V and J are TRBV19 and TRBJ1-2; D unclear. CDR1 is LNHDA, CDR2 SQIVND, per germline (reference sequence). This CDR3 has 14 amino acids. V lost 3 bases, J lost 1 base, and 9 bases lay in between. The CDR3 coding sequence is TGTGCCAGTAGTATGGCCTGGGTTAACTATGGCTACACCTTC. This encodes CASSMAWVNYGYTF.

V is TRBV7-2 and J is TRBJ1-2; unclear D gene. Between the trimmed V and J ends, which lost 5 bases and 5 bases, there was a span of 3 bases. The CDR3 has 10 amino acids. Germline V CDR1 and CDR2: SGHTA, FQGNSA. The DNA for the CDR3 is TGTGCCAGCAGCCAGTATGGCTACACCTTC. Its protein is CASSQYGYTF.

This chain connects TRBV29-1 to TRBJ1-4; tentative D call: TRBD1 (6 bases). The V gene's germline CDR1 is SQVTM and CDR2 ANQGSEA. V lost 3 bases, J lost 2 bases, and 10 bases lay in between. The CDR3 consists of 14 residues. The CDR3 spells CSVDVTGTNEKLFF. The CDR3 DNA sequence: TGCAGCGTTGACGTTACAGGGACTAATGAAAAACTGTTTTTT.

The rearrangement links TRBV6-1 to TRBJ1-4; 7 bases map to TRBD1. The ends lost 6 bases at V and 0 bases at J; junction bases unmatched: 4. CDR3 length equals 15 residues. Germline V lookup: CDR1 MNHNS, CDR2 SASEGT. CDR3 in amino acids: CASRAGTATNEKLFF. In nucleotides, the CDR3 is TGTGCCAGCAGAGCAGGGACAGCAACTAATGAAAAACTGTTTTTT.

This clone was picked up one time. In DNA, the CDR3 is TGTGCCAGCAGCCCCCCGGCTAGCAATCAGCCCCAGCATTTT. Its protein is CASSPPASNQPQHF. The V call is TRBV7-8, the J call TRBJ1-5; no clear D. Germline CDR1 and CDR2: SGHVS and FQNEAQ. V lost 5 bases and J 0 bases, leaving 8 bases between the germline ends. CDR3 length: 14 amino acids.

This clone has more than one count but fewer than ten. The rearrangement links TRBV19 to TRBJ2-7; 8 bases are a match to TRBD1. This CDR3 comprises 14 residues. V gave up 6 bases and J gave up 5 bases; unmatched junction bases: 9. CDR1 LNHDA and CDR2 SQIVND come from the germline V gene (reference sequence). CDR3 in DNA: TGTGCCAGTAGGGAGACAGGGGCTCAGGACGAGCAGTACTTC. Translating gives CASRETGAQDEQYF.

The chain combines TRBV29-1 with TRBJ2-1; TRBD1 is a possible D gene (5 bases). With 2 bases removed from V and 8 bases from J, the gap between germline ends came to 10 bases. Germline CDR1 and CDR2: SQVTM and ANQGSEA. CDR3 length: 12 amino acids. CDR3 nucleotide sequence: TGCAGCGTTGAAAGCCAGGGCTATGAGCAGTTCTTC. This codes for CSVESQGYEQFF.

V and J are TRBV7-6 and TRBJ2-1; 9 positions agree with TRBD2. Germline values: CDR1 SGHVS, CDR2 FNYEAQ. The J segment lost 9 bases and the V segment lost 3 bases, leaving 24 bases of the junction unmatched. The CDR3 length is 20 residues. The CDR3 nucleotides are TGTGCCAGCAGCTTTACCGGGACTAGCATTCCCTTTCAGCTGACGAGTGAGCAGTTCTTC. This encodes CASSFTGTSIPFQLTSEQFF.